The 30 T cell receptor beta chains given below trace back to one sample, sequenced in a study of shared clonotypes between healthy human individuals. Profiling relied on immunoSEQ multiplex PCR, and the TCRdb table lists in-frame clones only, not all of them. The table shows around 610,000 clones, with 96% occurring only once. Cells designated naive CD8 were CD45RO-negative and were positively selected for CCR7, with terminally differentiated effector memory CD45RA+ cells excluded. The sample taken for sequencing was naive CD8+ T cells sorted from blood. All receptors come from a woman aged 25-40 years in good health.

V gene TRBV5-1 combines with J gene TRBJ2-2; D tentatively reads TRBD1 or TRBD2 (6 bases each). The CDR3 has 14 residues. V was trimmed by 6 bases and J by 5 bases, leaving 14 bases between them. Germline V CDR1 and CDR2: SGHRS, YFSETQ. The CDR3 DNA reads as TGCGCCAGCATGATGGGGGGCGGAACCGGGGAGCTGTTTTTT. It yields the protein CASMMGGGTGELFF. Full variable domain (outside the CDR3, taken from reference TRBV5-1 and TRBJ2-2): KAGVTQTPRYLIKTRGQQVTLSCSPISGHRSVSWYQQTPGQGLQFLFEYFSETQRNKGNFPGRFSGRQFSNSRSEMNVSTLELGDSALYLCASMMGGGTGELFFGEGSRLTVL.

The rearrangement links TRBV27 to TRBJ2-1; 9 bases agree with TRBD1. The CDR3 is made up of 15 amino acids. Germline CDR1 MNHEY, CDR2 SMNVEV (reference sequence). J gave up 4 bases and V 0 bases, and 1 base lay outside the gene matches. The CDR3 region is CASSLSDRGYNEQFF. The CDR3 DNA follows: TGTGCCAGCAGTTTATCGGACAGGGGTTACAATGAGCAGTTCTTC.

The rearrangement uses TRBV11-2 and TRBJ2-5, with D uncertain. Per germline, CDR1 SGHAT and CDR2 FQNNGV. This CDR3 is built from 12 residues. V lost 5 bases and J 5 bases, leaving 9 bases between the germline ends. The CDR3 loop reads CASSTDRETQYF. CDR3 coding DNA: TGTGCCAGCAGCACCGACCGGGAGACCCAGTACTTC.

The gene calls are TRBV4-1 and TRBJ2-3, with TRBD1 matching 9 bases. CDR3 length: 19 amino acids. Germline V gene lookup returns CDR1 MGHRA and CDR2 YSYEKL. Trimming cost V 2 bases and J 1 base; bases outside gene matches: 13. CDR3 nucleotide sequence: TGCGCCAGCAGCCAATTAAGGCTTTGGGGACAGGGACGCACAGATACGCAGTATTTT. Its translation is CASSQLRLWGQGRTDTQYF.

This clone is a singleton in its sample. The chain uses TRBV18 and TRBJ2-7; 10 bases are shared with TRBD1. CDR3 size: 16 residues. V shed 4 bases and J 1 base; nucleotides not matched to a gene: 7. Looked up from germline, CDR1 is KGHSH and CDR2 is LQKENI. As DNA, the CDR3 is TGTGCCAGCTCACAAGAGGGACAGGGGTGGTCCTACGAGCAGTACTTC. It translates to CASSQEGQGWSYEQYF.

The chain uses TRBV5-1 and TRBJ1-5; 7 bases agree with TRBD1. The CDR3 is 15 residues long. Germline V gene sequence: CDR1 SGHRS, CDR2 YFSETQ. V trimming: 5 bases; J trimming: 0 bases; junction bases outside the gene matches: 5. DNA for the CDR3: TGCGCCAGCAGACAGGGGACGGCTAGCAATCAGCCCCAGCATTTT. This encodes CASRQGTASNQPQHF.

The CDR3 bases are TGTGCCAGCAGCCCTGGACTAGGGGGTTACGAGCAGTACTTC. This translates into CASSPGLGGYEQYF. The chain is built from TRBV4-2 and TRBJ2-7, with D possibly being TRBD2 (7 bases). With 4 bases removed from V and 4 bases from J, the gap between germline ends came to 14 bases. CDR3 length: 14 amino acids. From germline, CDR1 is LGHNA and CDR2 YNFKEQ.

This clone was observed a few times. The CDR3 protein is CASSQVKGGTNYGYTF. For the CDR3, the DNA is TGCGCCAGCAGCCAAGTCAAGGGGGGCACCAACTATGGCTACACCTTC. The V and J genes are TRBV4-1 and TRBJ1-2; tentatively, D is TRBD1 (6 bases). Trimming left V 1 base short and J 2 bases short, with 14 bases between. The germline CDR1 and CDR2 sequences are MGHRA and YSYEKL. The CDR3 sequence is 16 residues long.

The J gene is TRBJ1-1, the V gene TRBV6-1; the D is unclear. CDR1 MNHNS and CDR2 SASEGT come from the germline V gene. Trimming removed 5 bases from V and 3 bases from J, with 13 bases in between. This CDR3 comprises 14 residues. CDR3 nucleotide sequence: TGTGCCAGCAGTTCCAGACCTAGGGACACTGAAGCTTTCTTT. Its protein is CASSSRPRDTEAFF.

V usage is TRBV28 and J usage is TRBJ2-1, with 7 bases fitting TRBD1. The CDR3 consists of 14 residues. Germline V gene data show CDR1 as MDHEN and CDR2 as SYDVKM. Trimming took 7 bases from V and 4 from J; bases not matched to a gene: 7. CDR3 protein: CASNRQGMYNEQFF. Written as DNA, the CDR3 is TGTGCCAGCAATAGACAGGGTATGTACAATGAGCAGTTCTTC.

The chain has TRBV15 and TRBJ2-3, with D possibly matching TRBD2 (6 bases). Trimming left V 3 bases short and J 1 base short, with 23 bases between. The CDR3 covers 19 residues. The V gene's germline CDR1 is LNHNV and CDR2 YYDKDF (reference sequence). The CDR3 is CATSSPSGGGYSGTDTQYF. In DNA, the CDR3 is TGTGCCACCAGCAGCCCCTCCGGTGGAGGGTATAGTGGCACAGATACGCAGTATTTT.

The chain carries TRBV28 and TRBJ2-7; 7 bases are shared with TRBD2. The CDR3 is made up of 14 amino acids. V was pared by 4 bases and J by 7 bases, with 10 bases of the junction left unmatched. Germline-derived CDR1 and CDR2 are MDHEN and SYDVKM. The CDR3 DNA reads as TGTGCCAGCAGTTCCTCGGTCTGGGGAGGGGAGCAGTACTTC. Translated, it gives CASSSSVWGGEQYF.

This chain links TRBV2 with TRBJ2-1, with 9 nucleotides matching TRBD2. The V and J ends lost 4 bases and 0 bases, in that order; junction bases with no gene match: 13. CDR1 is SNHLY, CDR2 FYNNEI, per germline. CDR3 length: 19 residues. The CDR3: CASSVLTSGHDFSYNEQFF. DNA for the CDR3: TGTGCCAGCAGTGTTCTAACTAGCGGGCACGATTTCTCCTACAATGAGCAGTTCTTC.

The rearrangement joins TRBV7-2 to TRBJ1-1, with 10 positions matching TRBD1. Unmatched junction bases numbered 7, after V lost 1 base and J lost 5 bases. This CDR3 has 16 residues. Germline loops: CDR1 SGHTA, CDR2 FQGNSA. In nucleotides, the CDR3 is TGTGCCAGCAGCTTAGGCCCTTGGACAGGGGGGACTGAAGCTTTCTTT. Amino acids: CASSLGPWTGGTEAFF.

This chain links TRBV5-6 with TRBJ2-7, with D possibly matching TRBD1 (6 bases). The CDR3 has 13 amino acids. Germline V gene data show CDR1 as SGHDT and CDR2 as YYEEEE. The V end was cut by 4 bases, the J end by 2 bases, with 10 bases between. The CDR3 DNA follows: TGTGCCAGCAGCCCCGGGACAACCTACGAGCAGTACTTC. Translating gives CASSPGTTYEQYF.

V gene TRBV5-1 combines with J gene TRBJ1-1, with a weak D call TRBD1 (5 bases). V lost 0 bases to trimming and J lost 1 base, with 7 bases between them. The germline CDR1 and CDR2 sequences are SGHRS and YFSETQ. The CDR3 loop spans 14 amino acids. This CDR3 reads CASSLVGPNTEAFF. The CDR3 DNA follows: TGCGCCAGCAGCTTGGTGGGGCCGAACACTGAAGCTTTCTTT.

The genes are TRBV13 and TRBJ2-1; TRBD2 matches 8 bases. The V segment lost 1 base and the J segment 7 bases; nucleotides outside the gene matches: 9. The CDR3 covers 16 residues. The V gene's germline CDR1 is PRHDT and CDR2 FYEKMQ (reference sequence). CDR3 region: CASSLEKEREYNEQFF. CDR3 coding DNA: TGTGCCAGCAGCTTAGAGAAGGAGCGGGAGTATAATGAGCAGTTCTTC.

V and J are TRBV28 and TRBJ2-7, with no clear D. The CDR3 has 14 amino acids. CDR1 is MDHEN, CDR2 SYDVKM, per germline. V lost 1 base to trimming and J lost 1 base, with 8 bases between them. The CDR3 DNA reads as TGTGCCAGCAGTTTATTGGACGGATCCTACGAGCAGTACTTC. Protein product: CASSLLDGSYEQYF.

The chain combines TRBV7-9 with TRBJ2-5, with TRBD1 identical over 8 bases. Germline lookup yields CDR1 SEHNR and CDR2 FQNEAQ (reference sequence). The CDR3 has 17 residues. The V segment lost 4 bases and the J segment 2 bases; nucleotides outside the gene matches: 12. For the CDR3, the DNA is TGTGCCAGCAGCTACGATCGACAGGGGAGTGTTCAAGAGACCCAGTACTTC. Protein product: CASSYDRQGSVQETQYF.

This chain joins TRBV7-8 and TRBJ2-2; 12 bases align to TRBD2. V lost 5 bases to trimming and J lost 3 bases; unmatched junction nucleotides: 13. This CDR3 is built from 19 residues. Germline V gene data show CDR1 as SGHVS and CDR2 as FQNEAQ. The CDR3 sequence: CASSPETSGSILYTGELFF. The CDR3 coding sequence is TGTGCCAGCAGCCCGGAGACTAGCGGGAGTATTCTTTACACCGGGGAGCTGTTTTTT. The full variable domain, rest sourced from reference TRBV7-8 and TRBJ2-2, is GAGVSQSPRYKVAKRGQDVALRCDPISGHVSLFWYQQALGQGPEFLTYFQNEAQLDKSGLPSDRFFAERPEGSVSTLKIQRTQQEDSAVYLCASSPETSGSILYTGELFFGEGSRLTVL.

CDR3 sequence reads: CASSTKRLGKETQYF. The CDR3 DNA is TGTGCCAGCAGCACTAAAAGGTTGGGAAAAGAGACCCAGTACTTC. The gene calls are TRBV5-8 and TRBJ2-5; D call uncertain. CDR1 and CDR2 (germline): SGHTS, YDEGEE. V was pared by 4 bases and J by 3 bases, with 16 bases between. The CDR3 loop spans 15 amino acids.

A note on this clone: This sample also contains other DNA sequences that code for the same CDR3. The chain is built from TRBV6-6 and TRBJ2-7; D not certain. The CDR3 has 11 residues. Germline loops: CDR1 MNHNY, CDR2 SVGAGI (reference sequence). The V end lost 2 bases, the J end lost 5 bases, and 4 bases lay between the germline ends. CDR3 nucleotide sequence: TGTGCCAGCAGTTACGGCGACGAGCAGTACTTC. This translates into CASSYGDEQYF.

This chain links TRBV6-6 with TRBJ2-3, with D hard to call. Germline assignment: CDR1 MNHNY and CDR2 SVGAGI (reference sequence). Trimming removed 2 bases at V and 2 bases at J, with 8 bases between. The CDR3 is made up of 14 amino acids. The DNA for the CDR3 is TGTGCCAGCAGTTACACCTCCGTCACAGATACGCAGTATTTT. Residues: CASSYTSVTDTQYF.

This sequence joins TRBV7-8 and TRBJ2-7, with 8 nucleotides matching TRBD2. The germline V gene has CDR1 SGHVS and CDR2 FQNEAQ. This CDR3 is 20 amino acids long. V dropped 0 bases and J dropped 0; count of bases not matched to a gene: 16. CDR3 bases: TGTGCCAGCAGCTTAGCGCTGGTAGCGGGATCCCGAAGTAGCTCCTACGAGCAGTACTTC. It specifies CASSLALVAGSRSSSYEQYF.

This clone has just a few counts. V and J are TRBV28 and TRBJ1-2; no firm D call. V shed 3 bases and J shed 1 base, with 3 bases lying between them. The CDR3 has 12 residues. Per the germline V gene, CDR1 is MDHEN and CDR2 is SYDVKM. The CDR3 DNA is TGTGCCAGCAGTTTGGGTAACTATGGCTACACCTTC. Translation gives CASSLGNYGYTF.

This clone was picked up one time. The chain has TRBV14 and TRBJ1-2; a possible D gene is TRBD1 (5 bases). This CDR3 has 11 residues. Germline V gives CDR1 SGHDN, CDR2 FVKESK. Trimming removed 9 bases from V and 6 bases from J, with 11 bases in between. CDR3 bases: TGTGCCAGTGGGACGTCGAATGGCTACACCTTC. Translation gives CASGTSNGYTF.

The chain links TRBV2 to TRBJ2-1, with D possibly TRBD1 on 6 matching bases. Trimming took 1 base from V and 0 from J, leaving 10 bases between them. Germline V gene data show CDR1 as SNHLY and CDR2 as FYNNEI. This CDR3 is built from 16 residues. This chain's CDR3 is CASSEEGVPSYNEQFF. In DNA form, the CDR3 reads TGTGCCAGCAGTGAAGAGGGGGTCCCCTCCTACAATGAGCAGTTCTTC.

A note on this clone: An end of the junction does not agree with germline; a read error may underlie this. V and J are TRBV5-6 and TRBJ1-1; tentative D call: TRBD1 (5 bases). In germline, CDR1 is SGHDT, CDR2 YYEEEE. The CDR3 extends over 13 amino acids. The CDR3 region has the DNA TGTGCCAGCAGTTTGGACACGAACACTGAAGCTTTCTTT. Its protein is CASSLDTNTEAFF.

As for this clone: Other DNA sequences in this sample translate to the same CDR3. This chain connects TRBV27 to TRBJ2-7; 8 nucleotides agree with TRBD2. The V gene end was trimmed by 3 bases and the J gene end by 0 bases; junction bases not matched to a gene: 1. CDR3 length equals 14 residues. CDR1 is MNHEY, CDR2 SMNVEV, per germline (reference sequence). CDR3 sequence (DNA): TGTGCCAGCAGTTTTGGGACTAGCTCCTACGAGCAGTACTTC. This translates into CASSFGTSSYEQYF.

The J gene is TRBJ2-2, the V gene TRBV5-6; 13 bases fit TRBD2. V trimming: 3 bases; J trimming: 6 bases; junction bases outside the gene matches: 8. In germline, CDR1 is SGHDT, CDR2 YYEEEE. The CDR3 covers 17 residues. CDR3 region: CASSWGLAGTGAGELFF. DNA of the CDR3: TGTGCCAGCAGCTGGGGACTAGCGGGAACCGGCGCCGGGGAGCTGTTTTTT.